This section outlines one TCR beta chain sequence together with its context. This sample was included in a study of blood T cell repertoires in COVID-19. In the original processing: Reference gene primer amplification gave estimated nucleated cell counts. Profiled with immunoSEQ multiplex PCR; TCRdb holds only in-frame clones, not every one. V and J calls plus clone size are reproduced from that table; the DNA served to infer D and trimming. The data contain tens of thousands of clones, around 90% of them seen just once; the ten biggest clones take up roughly 3.1%. The CDR3 sequence is 15 residues long. V lost 3 bases, J lost 1 base, and 5 bases stayed unmatched. Germline lookup yields CDR1 LGHNA and CDR2 YSLEER.

Sequenced sample: peripheral blood. The J gene is TRBJ1-1, the V gene TRBV4-3; TRBD1 matches 7 bases. The receptor was isolated from a woman aged 50 to 65 with active or convalescent COVID-19. The CDR3 region has the DNA TGCGCCAGCAGCCAGACAGGGAGAGCGAACACTGAAGCTTTCTTT. This gives the protein CASSQTGRANTEAFF.